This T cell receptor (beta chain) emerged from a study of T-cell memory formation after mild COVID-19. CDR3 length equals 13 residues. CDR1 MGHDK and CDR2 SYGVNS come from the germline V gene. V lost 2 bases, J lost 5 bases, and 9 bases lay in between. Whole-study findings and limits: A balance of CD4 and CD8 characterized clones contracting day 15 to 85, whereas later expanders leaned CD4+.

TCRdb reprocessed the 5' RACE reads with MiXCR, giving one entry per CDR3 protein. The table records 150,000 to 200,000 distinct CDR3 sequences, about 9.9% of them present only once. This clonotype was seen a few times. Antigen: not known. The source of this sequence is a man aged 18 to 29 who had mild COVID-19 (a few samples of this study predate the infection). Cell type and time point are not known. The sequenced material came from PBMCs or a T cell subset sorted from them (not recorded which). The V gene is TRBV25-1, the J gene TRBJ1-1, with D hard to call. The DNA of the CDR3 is TGTGCCAGCAGTGAACGTGTACGGACTGAAGCTTTCTTT. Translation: CASSERVRTEAFF.